The 17 T cell receptor beta chains presented below share a single source sample, sequenced in a study of CD8+ T cells in alopecia areata. Treatment reported: oral pan-JAK inhibitor, 5-10 mg twice daily. Reverse transcribed after extraction, RNA yielded cDNA as the sequencing template. Repertoires were generated with immunoSEQ multiplex PCR, while TCRdb's copy carries only in-frame clones and drops some. Of about 260,000 clones in the sample, 50% to 75% were seen once. The source material was CD4+ T cells sorted from blood, sampled at week 52, from a patient treated with tofacitinib. The receptors shown here come from a human donor with alopecia areata.

This clone was seen only a few times. The rearrangement uses TRBV14 and TRBJ2-3; TRBD2 matches at 12 bases. With V trimmed by 4 bases and J by 9 bases, 8 bases remained unmatched. This CDR3 is built from 15 residues. CDR1 is SGHDN and CDR2 is FVKESK in the germline V gene. CDR3 nucleotides: TGTGCCAGCAGCCCCCTAGCGGGGGGGTGGGGCACGCAGTATTTT. It yields the protein CASSPLAGGWGTQYF.

This clone was counted a few times. The chain recombines TRBV6-5 with TRBJ1-1; the D is unclear. Germline CDR1 MNHEY, CDR2 SVGAGI. V was trimmed by 6 bases and J by 1 base, leaving 9 bases between them. The CDR3 totals 13 residues. The CDR3 protein is CASSRDRNTEAFF. CDR3 bases: TGTGCCAGCAGCCGAGATAGGAACACTGAAGCTTTCTTT.

V gene TRBV5-1 combines with J gene TRBJ2-1; D possibly uses TRBD1 or TRBD2 (6 bases each). CDR3 length equals 16 residues. V dropped 0 bases and J dropped 0 bases, with 10 bases sitting between them. Germline V gives CDR1 SGHRS, CDR2 YFSETQ. This chain's CDR3 is CASSLEGGTSYNEQFF. CDR3 DNA sequence: TGCGCCAGCAGCTTGGAGGGGGGCACCTCCTACAATGAGCAGTTCTTC.

The V call is TRBV2, the J call TRBJ1-6, with D unresolved. Per germline, CDR1 SNHLY and CDR2 FYNNEI. The V end lost 2 bases, the J end lost 7 bases, and 9 bases lay between the germline ends. This CDR3 region has 14 residues. CDR3 DNA: TGTGCCAGCAGTGAATTTACCCCAAATTCACCCCTCCACTTT. This encodes CASSEFTPNSPLHF.

This chain joins TRBV2 and TRBJ1-1; D call uncertain. This CDR3 is 11 amino acids long. Trimming took 7 bases from V and 3 from J, leaving 6 bases between them. Germline lookup yields CDR1 SNHLY and CDR2 FYNNEI. The CDR3 DNA is TGTGCCAGCACAGCCTACACTGAAGCTTTCTTT. Translating it yields CASTAYTEAFF.

The chain has TRBV11-3 and TRBJ2-1; 9 positions match TRBD2. The junction had 4 bases not matched to a gene; V was cut back by 1 base and J by 3 bases. CDR1 and CDR2 (germline): SGHNT, YENEEA. The CDR3 length is 16 residues. CDR3 residues: CASSLGWTSDYNEQFF. In nucleotides, the CDR3 is TGTGCCAGCAGCTTAGGCTGGACTAGCGACTACAATGAGCAGTTCTTC.

The chain carries TRBV27 and TRBJ2-1, with D possibly being TRBD2 (6 bases). V was shortened by 8 bases and J by 0 bases, with 14 bases between the two germline ends. Per germline, CDR1 MNHEY and CDR2 SMNVEV (reference sequence). The CDR3 contains 15 residues. CDR3 nucleotide sequence: TGTGCCAGCTCTAGCGACTGGAGCTCCTACAATGAGCAGTTCTTC. Translation: CASSSDWSSYNEQFF.

The CDR3 bases are TGTGCCAGCAGTAGTCGGGGGGACATCACAGATACGCAGTATTTT. Amino acid sequence: CASSSRGDITDTQYF. This chain uses TRBV25-1 with TRBJ2-3, with D possibly matching TRBD2 (7 bases). Germline CDR1 is MGHDK and CDR2 is SYGVNS. V lost 5 bases and J lost 2, with 14 bases in between. The CDR3 extends over 15 amino acids.

The chain employs TRBV29-1 and TRBJ2-5, with D unclear. The germline gives CDR1 SQVTM, CDR2 ANQGSEA. Trimming took off 1 base at V and 6 bases at J, with 12 bases between the two ends. This CDR3 has 13 residues. The CDR3 DNA is TGCAGCGTTGAAGGACGGTCCGGAAAGACCCAGTACTTC. This encodes CSVEGRSGKTQYF.

V usage is TRBV7-9 and J usage is TRBJ2-2, with TRBD1 identical over 7 bases. CDR3 size: 17 residues. The germline CDR1 and CDR2 sequences are SEHNR and FQNEAQ (reference sequence). Unmatched junction bases numbered 10, after V lost 5 bases and J lost 1 base. CDR3 bases: TGTGCCAGCAGCCCACCCTACCGGGACAGGAACACCGGGGAGCTGTTTTTT. Translated, it gives CASSPPYRDRNTGELFF.

The chain combines TRBV2 with TRBJ1-2, with 8 bases matching TRBD1. The germline gives CDR1 SNHLY, CDR2 FYNNEI. The CDR3 runs to 13 residues. V lost 4 bases and J lost 6; bases outside the gene matches: 4. The CDR3: CASSVPGGNGYTF. For the CDR3, the DNA is TGTGCCAGCAGTGTTCCAGGGGGCAATGGCTACACCTTC.

In this sample, this clone turned up once. The chain uses TRBV7-9 and TRBJ1-2, with D uncertain. Trimming stripped 7 bases from V and 3 bases from J, with 9 bases between. The CDR3 extends over 12 amino acids. From germline, CDR1 is SEHNR and CDR2 FQNEAQ (reference sequence). The CDR3 reads CASTRRDYGYTF. The CDR3 bases are TGTGCCAGCACCCGGAGGGACTATGGCTACACCTTC. Complete variable domain (other parts from reference TRBV7-9 and TRBJ1-2): DTGVSQNPRHKITKRGQNVTFRCDPISEHNRLYWYRQTLGQGPEFLTYFQNEAQLEKSRLLSDRFSAERPKGSFSTLEIQRTEQGDSAMYLCASTRRDYGYTFGSGTRLTVV.

CDR3 DNA: TGTGCCTGGAGCCTACAGGGGGCGAACACTGAAGCTTTCTTT. This gives the protein CAWSLQGANTEAFF. The chain employs TRBV30 and TRBJ1-1; 9 nucleotides line up with TRBD1. CDR3 length: 14 residues. Per germline, CDR1 GTSNPN and CDR2 SVGIG (reference sequence). Trimming removed 3 bases from V and 1 base from J; junction bases left unmatched: 3.

The chain recombines TRBV29-1 with TRBJ1-2; 7 bases align to TRBD1. The V segment lost 5 bases and the J segment 3 bases; nucleotides outside the gene matches: 6. The CDR3 consists of 13 residues. CDR1 and CDR2 (germline): SQVTM, ANQGSEA. CDR3 nucleotides: TGCAGCGTTCCCCCGGACAGGCACTATGGCTACACCTTC. It encodes CSVPPDRHYGYTF.

The J gene is TRBJ2-3, the V gene TRBV15, with a tentative D call TRBD1 (7 bases). CDR3 length: 16 residues. CDR1 and CDR2 from the germline V gene are LNHNV and YYDKDF (reference sequence). Trimming cost V 0 bases and J 6 bases, with 16 bases left between them. DNA of the CDR3: TGTGCCACCAGCAGAGATTCGGCCGGAGGGGGCGATACGCAGTATTTT. As protein: CATSRDSAGGGDTQYF. Drawing the rest from reference TRBV15 and TRBJ2-3, the complete variable domain is DAMVIQNPRYQVTQFGKPVTLSCSQTLNHNVMYWYQQKSSQAPKLLFHYYDKDFNNEADTPDNFQSRRPNTSFCFLDIRSPGLGDTAMYLCATSRDSAGGGDTQYFGPGTRLTVL.

This clone was detected a few times. The V and J genes are TRBV29-1 and TRBJ1-1; no firm D call. Trimming pared 7 bases from V and 1 base from J, leaving 10 bases between. Looked up from germline, CDR1 is SQVTM and CDR2 is ANQGSEA. The CDR3 sequence is 12 residues long. The CDR3 here is CSAVTANTEAFF. The DNA for the CDR3 is TGCAGCGCTGTGACTGCGAACACTGAAGCTTTCTTT.

This sequence joins TRBV19 and TRBJ1-2; no clear D. V lost 8 bases to trimming and J lost 7 bases, with 11 bases between them. From germline, CDR1 is LNHDA and CDR2 SQIVND (reference sequence). This CDR3 contains 11 residues. The CDR3 DNA reads TGTGCCAGTTCCCAGGCCCTTGGCTACACCTTC. The encoded protein is CASSQALGYTF. Combining the CDR3 with reference TRBV19 and TRBJ1-2 gives the whole variable domain DGGITQSPKYLFRKEGQNVTLSCEQNLNHDAMYWYRQDPGQGLRLIYYSQIVNDFQKGDIAEGYSVSREKKESFPLTVTSAQKNPTAFYLCASSQALGYTFGSGTRLTVV.